A selection of T cell receptor beta chains follows, all from one sample in a study of type 1 regulatory T cells. Using its own MiXCR run on the reads, TCRdb lists one record per CDR3 protein. The sample consists of around 88,000 distinct CDR3 sequences, roughly 30% of them appearing once. Sequenced input: CD4+ T cells, either the whole sample or a sorted fraction (not recorded which). The receptors originated from a human donor in good health. CDR3s include the opening cysteine and the closing phenylalanine or tryptophan. D genes are given only for firm matches. Not all rows give a size; the values are once, few, many and, for expanded clones, a class.

D,size,V,J,DNA,CDR3
NA,NA,TRBV19,TRBJ2-3,TGTGCCAGTAGTACCTCCGAGCGCCCAGATACGCAGTATTTT,CASSTSERPDTQYF
NA,NA,TRBV7-3,TRBJ2-1,TGTGCCAGCAGCTTATTATCGCCCACCGGCTTGGGATTCGGCAATGAGCAGTTCTTC,CASSLLSPTGLGFGNEQFF
TRBD2,few,TRBV5-1,TRBJ2-1,TGCGCCAGCAGCTTGGAAGGTAGCGGGAACTACAATGAGCAGTTCTTC,CASSLEGSGNYNEQFF
NA,few,TRBV3-1,TRBJ2-1,TGTGCCAGCAGCCAAGTCGTTAGCAAGGATGAGCAGTTCTTC,CASSQVVSKDEQFF
NA,few,TRBV7-4,TRBJ2-3,TGTGCCAGCAGCCCGGGCGTTCCCCCTAGCACAGATACGCAGTATTTT,CASSPGVPPSTDTQYF
TRBD2,NA,TRBV20-1,TRBJ2-3,TGCAGCCTGACTAGCGGGAGGTCGGGTACGCAGTATTTT,CSLTSGRSGTQYF
TRBD2,NA,TRBV6-2/TRBV6-3,TRBJ2-1,TGTGCCAGCAGTCCAACATCTAGCGGGAGTAAAGATGAGCAGTTCTTC,CASSPTSSGSKDEQFF
NA,few,TRBV6-2/TRBV6-3,TRBJ1-5,TGTGCCAGCAGTTTAACCGGGACGACCGGCAATCAGCCCCAGCATTTT,CASSLTGTTGNQPQHF
TRBD2,NA,TRBV20-1,TRBJ2-5,TGCAGTGCCCCTCGGGCTAGCGGGATCCAAGAGACCCAGTACTTC,CSAPRASGIQETQYF
TRBD1,few,TRBV29-1,TRBJ1-1,TGCAGCGCAGACAGGGTGAACACTGAAGCTTTCTTT,CSADRVNTEAFF
TRBD1,NA,TRBV19,TRBJ1-2,TGTGCCAGTAGTATAGCAGGGGGGACCTATGGCTACACCTTC,CASSIAGGTYGYTF
NA,few,TRBV5-5,TRBJ1-4,TGTGCCAGCAGCTTGTCTGAAAAACTGTTTTTT,CASSLSEKLFF
NA,NA,TRBV25-1,TRBJ2-3,TGTGCCAGCAGTGAATATGGCGCAGATACGCAGTATTTT,CASSEYGADTQYF
NA,NA,TRBV12-3/TRBV12-4,TRBJ2-1,TGTGCCAGCAGTTTAGCTGCAGCAGGTATCTACAATGAGCAGTTCTTC,CASSLAAAGIYNEQFF
NA,once,TRBV1,TRBJ2-7,TGCACCAGCAGCCAAGAATTTCGGGACAGCTACGAGCAGTACTTC,CTSSQEFRDSYEQYF
NA,NA,TRBV19,TRBJ1-4,TGTGCCAGTAGTGATCGGTCAGTCAATGAAAAACTGTTTTTT,CASSDRSVNEKLFF
NA,NA,TRBV30,TRBJ2-7,TGTGCCTGGACCTCGGGAGTCTACGAGCAGTACTTC,CAWTSGVYEQYF